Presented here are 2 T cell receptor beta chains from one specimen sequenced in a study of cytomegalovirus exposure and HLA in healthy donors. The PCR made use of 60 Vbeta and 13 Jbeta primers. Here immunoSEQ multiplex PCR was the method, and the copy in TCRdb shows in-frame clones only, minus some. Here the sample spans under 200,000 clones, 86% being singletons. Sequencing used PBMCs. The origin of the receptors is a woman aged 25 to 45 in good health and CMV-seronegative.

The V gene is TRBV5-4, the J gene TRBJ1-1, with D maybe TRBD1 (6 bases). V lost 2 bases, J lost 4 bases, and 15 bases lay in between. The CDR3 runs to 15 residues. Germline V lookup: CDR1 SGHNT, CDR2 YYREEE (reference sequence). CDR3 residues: CASSLIPTGLTEAFF. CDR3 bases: TGTGCCAGCAGCTTAATCCCCACAGGGCTCACTGAAGCTTTCTTT.

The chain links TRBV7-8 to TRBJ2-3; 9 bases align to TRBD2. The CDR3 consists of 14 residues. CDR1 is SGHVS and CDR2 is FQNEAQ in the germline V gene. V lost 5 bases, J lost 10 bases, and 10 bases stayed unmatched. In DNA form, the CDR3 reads TGTGCCAGCAGCCCCAGCGGGGGGTTGGATGCGCAGTATTTT. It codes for CASSPSGGLDAQYF.